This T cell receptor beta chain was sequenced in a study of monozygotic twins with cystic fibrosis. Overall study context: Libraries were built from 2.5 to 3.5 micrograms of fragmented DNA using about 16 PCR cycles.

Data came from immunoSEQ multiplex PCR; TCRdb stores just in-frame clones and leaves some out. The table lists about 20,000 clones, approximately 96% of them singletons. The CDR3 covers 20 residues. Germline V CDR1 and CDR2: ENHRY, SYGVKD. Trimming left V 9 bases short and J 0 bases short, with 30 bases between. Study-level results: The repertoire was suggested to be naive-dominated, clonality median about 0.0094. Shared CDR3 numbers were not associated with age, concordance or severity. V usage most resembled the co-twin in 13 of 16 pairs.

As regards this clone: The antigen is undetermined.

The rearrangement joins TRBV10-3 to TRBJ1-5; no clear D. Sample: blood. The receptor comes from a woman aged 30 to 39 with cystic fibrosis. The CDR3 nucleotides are TGTGCCATTACCTGGACGGACCCGACCCCTTTCCCAAATAGCAATCAGCCCCAGCATTTT. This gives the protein CAITWTDPTPFPNSNQPQHF.